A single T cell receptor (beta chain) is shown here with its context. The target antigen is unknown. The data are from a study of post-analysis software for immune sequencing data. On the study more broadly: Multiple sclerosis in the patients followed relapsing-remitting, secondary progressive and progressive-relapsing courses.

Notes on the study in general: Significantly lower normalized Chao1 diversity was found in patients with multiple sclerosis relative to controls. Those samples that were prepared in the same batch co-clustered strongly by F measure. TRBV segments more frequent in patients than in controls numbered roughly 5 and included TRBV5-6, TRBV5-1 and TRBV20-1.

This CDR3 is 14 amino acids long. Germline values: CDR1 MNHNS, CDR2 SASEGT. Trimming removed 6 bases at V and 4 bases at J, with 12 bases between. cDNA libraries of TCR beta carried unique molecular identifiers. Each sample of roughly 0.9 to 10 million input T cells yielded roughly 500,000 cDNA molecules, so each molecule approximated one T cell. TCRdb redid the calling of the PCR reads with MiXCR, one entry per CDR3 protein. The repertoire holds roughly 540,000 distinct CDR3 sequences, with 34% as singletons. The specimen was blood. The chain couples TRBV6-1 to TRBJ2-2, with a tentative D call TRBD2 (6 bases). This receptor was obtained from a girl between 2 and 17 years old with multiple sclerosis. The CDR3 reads CASRGRETTGELFF. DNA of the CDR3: TGTGCCAGCAGGGGACGGGAGACCACCGGGGAGCTGTTTTTT.